Below, 21 T cell receptor beta chains from the same sample are listed, as sequenced in a study of low-dose radiotherapy and immunotherapy resistance in tumors. Primers targeting TRAV and TRBV primed first-strand cDNA, covering alpha and beta chains. For amplifying TCRs, the PCR ran for approximately 18 cycles with Phusion, which was used together with a constant-region primer and the adapter on the V primers. TCRdb fed the reads into MiXCR, producing one record per CDR3 protein. The top ten hold around 11% of the sample, which has about 11,000 distinct CDR3 sequences, roughly 60% seen once. The receptors were gathered from a human donor with advanced metastatic prostate, ovarian, gallbladder or colorectal cancer (not recorded which). This table probably holds off-target reads from a library built for another chain.

The chain recombines TRBV24-1 with TRBJ2-1; D unclear. The CDR3 covers 11 residues. Trimming pared 0 bases from V and 16 bases from J, leaving 9 bases between. CDR1 and CDR2 from the germline V gene are KGHDR and SFDVKD. The CDR3 DNA follows: TGTGCCACCAGTGATTTGACCGCTCACTTCTTC. It codes for CATSDLTAHFF.

This clonotype has only a few counts. The V call is TRBV18, the J call TRBJ2-7; TRBD2 agrees at 10 bases. This CDR3 spans 16 amino acids. Germline V CDR1 and CDR2: KGHSH, LQKENI. Unmatched junction bases numbered 7, after V lost 4 bases and J lost 1 base. The CDR3 region is CASSLLRTSGSYEQYF. DNA of the CDR3: TGTGCCAGCTCACTTCTACGGACTAGCGGTTCCTACGAGCAGTACTTC.

The sample holds a few counts of this clonotype. Germline is not matched at one junction end, which may reflect a read error. This CDR3 is CASSLSVLRDTQYF. Here the CDR3 DNA reads TGTGCCAGCAGCTTGTCTGTCCTAAGGGATACGCAGTATTTT. The V call is TRBV5-3, the J call TRBJ2-3, with D uncertain. TRBV5-3 carries the ORF label, with uncertain function. This CDR3 region has 14 residues.

There are a few counts of this clonotype. The J gene is TRBJ1-1, the V gene TRBV7-2; D gene ambiguous. Looked up from germline, CDR1 is SGHTA and CDR2 is FQGNSA. The CDR3 runs 11 residues. Trimming left V 5 bases short and J 5 bases short, with 6 bases between. CDR3 in amino acids: CASSGLTEAFF. The CDR3 DNA is TGTGCCAGCAGCGGGTTGACTGAAGCTTTCTTT.

The gene calls are TRBV6-1 and TRBJ1-5, with no clear D. CDR1 and CDR2 (germline): MNHNS, SASEGT. The V end lost 0 bases, the J end lost 6 bases, and 12 bases lay between the germline ends. The length of the CDR3 is 15 residues. CDR3 sequence reads: CASSEALGAGQPQHF. The CDR3 region has the DNA TGTGCCAGCAGTGAAGCTCTGGGCGCGGGTCAGCCCCAGCATTTT.

J is TRBJ2-1 and V is TRBV6-1; TRBD2 aligns across 10 bases. Germline-derived CDR1 and CDR2 are MNHNS and SASEGT. The CDR3 has 16 residues. V was clipped by 5 bases and J by 0 bases; unmatched bases: 4. This CDR3 reads CASSLGLAASYNEQFF. In nucleotides, the CDR3 is TGTGCCAGCAGTCTAGGACTAGCGGCCTCCTACAATGAGCAGTTCTTC.

This chain joins TRBV7-4 and TRBJ2-7; possibly TRBD1 or TRBD2 for D (5 bases each). V was cut by 5 bases and J by 8 bases, with 13 bases left in between. CDR1 is SGHVT and CDR2 is SQSDAQ in the germline V gene. The CDR3 consists of 12 residues. The CDR3: CASSLVPGQQYF. CDR3 DNA sequence: TGTGCCAGCAGCCTGGTCCCGGGACAGCAGTACTTC.

This clonotype has only one observation. V usage is TRBV6-2 or TRBV6-3 and J usage is TRBJ2-3; 8 nucleotides align to TRBD2. The length of the CDR3 is 14 residues. V was pared by 8 bases and J by 5 bases, with 9 bases of the junction left unmatched. Germline V gene data show CDR1 as MNHEY and CDR2 as SVGEGT. The CDR3 bases are TGTGCCAGCGTCGCATGGCGGGAGGAAGATACGCAGTATTTT. It translates to CASVAWREEDTQYF.

This clonotype was detected a few times. The chain combines TRBV3-1 with TRBJ1-6; D gene ambiguous. Germline values: CDR1 LGHDT, CDR2 YNNKEL (reference sequence). The CDR3 contains 15 residues. The V and J ends lost 0 bases and 4 bases respectively, with 7 bases between them. CDR3 residues: CASSQDRVYNSPLHF. The CDR3 bases are TGTGCCAGCAGCCAAGATCGGGTGTATAATTCACCCCTCCACTTT.

This chain links TRBV2 with TRBJ1-4; D may be TRBD1 (6 bases). V dropped 6 bases and J dropped 8 bases, with 13 bases sitting between them. This CDR3 spans 13 amino acids. Per the germline V gene, CDR1 is SNHLY and CDR2 is FYNNEI. The CDR3: CASRRRGSEKLFF. The CDR3 coding sequence is TGTGCCAGCAGAAGGAGGGGGAGCGAAAAACTGTTTTTT.

The chain joins TRBV7-9 to TRBJ2-2, with D hard to call. The CDR3 runs to 16 residues. V was trimmed by 5 bases and J by 0 bases, leaving 13 bases between them. Germline V gives CDR1 SEHNR, CDR2 FQNEAQ (reference sequence). CDR3 loop: CASSRAGNPNTGELFF. CDR3 nucleotides: TGTGCCAGCAGCCGGGCCGGTAATCCGAACACCGGGGAGCTGTTTTTT.

This clonotype has only a few counts. The rearrangement joins TRBV5-4 to TRBJ2-7, with 8 bases identical to TRBD2. Unmatched junction bases numbered 8, after V lost 0 bases and J lost 6 bases. The CDR3 covers 15 residues. Germline V CDR1 and CDR2: SGHNT, YYREEE (reference sequence). In DNA form, the CDR3 reads TGTGCCAGCAGCTTGGTGAGCGGGAGCATTGCCGAGCAGTACTTC. Its translation: CASSLVSGSIAEQYF.

The V call is TRBV6-2 or TRBV6-3, the J call TRBJ2-7; 9 bases line up with TRBD2. This CDR3 comprises 13 residues. Germline trimming cut 7 bases from V and 7 bases from J; bases unmatched to any gene: 8. The germline gives CDR1 MNHEY, CDR2 SVGEGT. CDR3 nucleotides: TGTGCCAGCAACATGGCGGGAGGGCCGGAGCAGTACTTC. As protein: CASNMAGGPEQYF.

This chain joins TRBV20-1 and TRBJ2-5; TRBD2 agrees at 8 bases. CDR1 is DFQATT, CDR2 SNEGSKA, per germline (reference sequence). Unmatched junction bases numbered 15, after V lost 4 bases and J lost 8 bases. This CDR3 has 15 residues. The CDR3 is CSAKAGELADATQYF. In DNA, the CDR3 is TGCAGTGCTAAAGCGGGAGAGCTTGCGGATGCTACCCAGTACTTC.

The chain uses TRBV5-6 and TRBJ2-1, with D tentatively TRBD1 (6 bases). Between the trimmed V and J ends, which lost 4 bases and 8 bases, there was a span of 25 bases. This CDR3 has 17 amino acids. CDR1 and CDR2 from the germline V gene are SGHDT and YYEEEE. Here the CDR3 DNA reads TGTGCCAGCAGCGAGGGACAAGAATGGGCTCTCAGACATGAGCAGTTCTTC. It encodes CASSEGQEWALRHEQFF.

This chain uses TRBV30 with TRBJ1-6; 8 bases fit TRBD1. V lost 3 bases, J lost 10 bases, and 8 bases stayed unmatched. Germline V gene data show CDR1 as GTSNPN and CDR2 as SVGIG (reference sequence). The CDR3 extends over 14 amino acids. DNA of the CDR3: TGTGCCTGGAGACCGACAGGACAGGGATCACCCCTCCACTTT. Translated, it gives CAWRPTGQGSPLHF.

The rearrangement links TRBV28 to TRBJ1-5; possibly TRBD1 for D (5 bases). There are 16 residues in the CDR3. Trimming left V 2 bases short and J 6 bases short, with 17 bases between. Germline V CDR1 and CDR2: MDHEN, SYDVKM. The DNA of the CDR3 is TGTGCCAGCAGTTTAGTTGGTGGGGGTGCAGGTCAGCCCCAGCATTTT. Its translation: CASSLVGGGAGQPQHF.

This clonotype was counted only a few times. The rearrangement links TRBV24-1 to TRBJ2-2; no firm D call. Germline CDR1 reads KGHDR; CDR2 reads SFDVKD. V was clipped by 9 bases and J by 5 bases, with 6 bases between them. The length of the CDR3 is 11 residues. The CDR3 here is CATGQTGELFF. Here the CDR3 DNA reads TGTGCCACCGGGCAAACCGGGGAGCTGTTTTTT.

The chain joins TRBV5-1 to TRBJ1-1; D might be TRBD1 (5 bases). Germline loops: CDR1 SGHRS, CDR2 YFSETQ. The V end lost 4 bases, the J end lost 4 bases, and 11 bases lay between the germline ends. The CDR3 has 13 amino acids. CDR3 amino acids: CASSARGITEAFF. Here the CDR3 DNA reads TGCGCCAGCAGCGCAAGGGGCATCACTGAAGCTTTCTTT.

This rearrangement joins TRBV5-1 to TRBJ2-3; no firm D call. V dropped 4 bases and J dropped 0 bases, with 9 bases sitting between them. The germline V gene encodes CDR1 SGHRS and CDR2 YFSETQ. This CDR3 region has 14 residues. The DNA for the CDR3 is TGCGCCAGCAGCCCCGGCCCCAGCACAGATACGCAGTATTTT. This encodes CASSPGPSTDTQYF.

This chain uses TRBV28 with TRBJ1-5; no reliable D call. V lost 2 bases and J 6 bases, leaving 17 bases between the germline ends. CDR1 MDHEN and CDR2 SYDVKM come from the germline V gene. The CDR3 is 16 residues long. CDR3 in DNA: TGTGCCAGCAGTTTAGGTCCATTGAGAGATGGTCAGCCCCAGCATTTT. Translating it yields CASSLGPLRDGQPQHF. Combining the CDR3 with reference TRBV28 and TRBJ1-5 gives the whole variable domain DVKVTQSSRYLVKRTGEKVFLECVQDMDHENMFWYRQDPGLGLRLIYFSYDVKMKEKGDIPEGYSVSREKKERFSLILESASTNQTSMYLCASSLGPLRDGQPQHFGDGTRLSIL.